This TCR beta chain was sequenced in a study of shared clonotypes between healthy human individuals (dated by TCRdb to 2019 to 2021). Notes on the research overall: A few men and two women, aged 18 to 49 years, made up the cohort. Per donor, three plates each were used for CD4 naive and CD4 memory, two for CD8 naive, and one for CD8 memory. The study deeply sequenced blood TCR repertoires of several healthy adults to estimate repertoire size and the extent of clonotype sharing between individuals. Libraries were prepared and TCR repertoires were sequenced by different laboratories using diverse techniques, in order to increase sequencing depth and limit assay-specific biases. Each donor's leukapheresis produced roughly between roughly 0.85 and 10 billion PBMCs.

Using the deep immunoSEQ assay, multiplex PCR amplified TCR CDR3 regions from genomic DNA. Extracted genomic DNA from each cell subset was spread evenly across all wells of several immunoSEQ 96-well plates, with each plate serving as a replicate. Each replicate PCR for sorted subsets received around 200 ng genomic DNA, equal to roughly 30,000 T cell genomes. Purified libraries were quantified with a Qubit 3.0 fluorometer, sized on a Bioanalyzer 2100, and re-quantified with the KAPA Library Quantification kit. A separate single-read 150-cycle Illumina NextSeq 550 flow cell was used to sequence each immunoSEQ 96-well plate. Concerning the study's data processing: Because the immunoSEQ output included only junctional sequences and no quality scores, the filtering could not be the same as the filtering used for full-length reads. To assign V/J genes and CDR3, sequences were annotated using PyIR, a Python wrapper for IgBLAST v1.9, with IMGT germline references. Reads with weak V/J assignments (E-value above 1e-6), missing CDR3, stop codons, out-of-frame junctions, or ambiguous translated residues were removed. V3J clonotypes were defined as sequences sharing an identical inferred V gene, J gene, and CDR3 amino acid sequence. Percentage overlap between repertoires was computed as shared unique clonotypes divided by the size of the smaller repertoire. Richness of each repertoire was evaluated using RTK rarefaction, the Chao1 estimator, and Recon v2.1 estimates of unobserved clonotypes. Generation probabilities for all TCRbeta clonotypes obtained by the gDNA method from a handful of donors were computed using OLGA. Sourced from immuneACCESS, this table was stored by TCRdb with only in-frame sequences that have V and J called. A share of the clones is absent; for the studies checked, an unresolved V gene accounts for under half, and the remainder has no known explanation. V, J and clone size derive from that table, while D and trimming were established from the DNA sequence. Present in this sample are 2 million to 2.5 million clones, nearly 97% of which were seen just once. Roughly 0.13% of the sample is held by the ten biggest clonotypes.

Donors were healthy HIV-negative adults with no recently reported acute infections or vaccinations. Every donor was a Caucasian adult living in Nashville, Tennessee, USA. CD4+ T cells were enriched by magnetic negative selection, after which naive cells were positively selected on CD45RA and the negative fraction was taken as the memory subset. Blood was obtained by leukapheresis, after which PBMCs were separated by Ficoll-Histopaque density gradient centrifugation and cryopreserved in liquid nitrogen vapor phase. Purity and quantity of every magnetically sorted T cell population were checked by analytical flow cytometry. From each sorted fraction, genomic DNA was isolated and quantified by UV absorbance on a Nanodrop 2000c. As to this clone: Its cognate antigen has yet to be identified. No much larger clone is present one base from it, and per-base qualities are unavailable. At the DNA level, this CDR3 is encoded by other sequences in the same sample as well.

Study-wide conclusions, independent of this receptor: Rarefaction of sorted-subset datasets indicated incomplete sequencing despite the large sequencing depth. Pairwise subsampling led to the expectation that sequencing depth would affect the degree of clonotype sharing among donors. Because the study included a small number of donors, the genetic and exposure-history diversity represented was limited. Higher generation probabilities were observed for clonotypes shared by all four sorted-subset donors than for non-shared clonotypes. When a handful of donors were compared, the shared fraction of clonotypes was 5% to 6.5% for naive CD4, roughly 3.4% for naive CD8, 2.3% for memory CD4, and less than 0.45% for memory CD8. Only blood was sampled, and tissue TCR repertoires likely differ from those in blood. Estimated clonotype richness was generally larger for naive than for memory subsets.

There are 15 amino acids in the CDR3, from cysteine to phenylalanine inclusive. The DNA shown is the 45-base CDR3, in frame from base 1. From a lookup of the germline V gene (reference sequence), CDR1 and CDR2 are SGHNT and YYREEE. For this chain, trimming is 2 bases at the V end and 4 bases at the J end, and the number of junction bases without a gene match is 6. The rearranged chain carries TRBV5-4 and TRBJ2-7, with 10 central nucleotides matching TRBD1. The TCR was taken from a man between 18 and 29 years old in good health. The sequencing sample was made of naive CD4+ T cells sorted from blood. The meaning of the sample's cell subset or site label: CD45RA+ positively selected. The CDR3 corresponds to CASSLPGTGAYEQYF. Read as DNA, the sequence is TGTGCCAGCAGCTTACCCGGGACAGGGGCATACGAGCAGTACTTC.